This TCR beta chain was captured in a study of blood T cell repertoires in COVID-19. Across the whole study: Italy, Spain and the United States were the sources of the convalescent and acute COVID-19 samples. PBMCs, B-cell-depleted T cells, or T cells were the source of the cDNA or gDNA that made up the material.

In the study's own analysis: Reference gene primer amplification in the assay estimated nucleated cell counts. TCRdb keeps only in-frame clones here, not all; method: immunoSEQ multiplex PCR. V, J and clone size derive from that table, while D and trimming were established from the DNA sequence. The sample carries about 250,000 clones, 84% recorded once. The V gene end was trimmed by 6 bases and the J gene end by 7 bases; junction bases not matched to a gene: 5. CDR1 is LGHDT and CDR2 is YNNKEL in the germline V gene (reference sequence). This CDR3 contains 14 residues. The specimen was peripheral blood. The chain is built from TRBV3-1 (or the pseudogene TRBV3-2) and TRBJ2-2; 10 bases map to TRBD1. This clonotype was sampled from a woman aged 40 to 50 who had recovered from COVID-19. CDR3 bases: TGTGCCAGCAGTGGGACAGGGGCGGTCGGGGAGCTGTTTTTT. It codes for CASSGTGAVGELFF.